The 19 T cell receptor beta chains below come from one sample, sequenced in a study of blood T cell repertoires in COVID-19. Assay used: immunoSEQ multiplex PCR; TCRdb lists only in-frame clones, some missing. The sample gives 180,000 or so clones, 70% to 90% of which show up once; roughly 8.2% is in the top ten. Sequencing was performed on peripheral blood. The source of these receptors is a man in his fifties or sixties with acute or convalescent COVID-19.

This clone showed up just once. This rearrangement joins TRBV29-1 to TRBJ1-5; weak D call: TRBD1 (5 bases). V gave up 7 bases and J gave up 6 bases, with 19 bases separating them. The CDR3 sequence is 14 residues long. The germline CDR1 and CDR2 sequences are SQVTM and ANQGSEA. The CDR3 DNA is TGCAGCGCTCAACTGGGGGGTCCCAGTCAGCCCCAGCATTTT. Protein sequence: CSAQLGGPSQPQHF.

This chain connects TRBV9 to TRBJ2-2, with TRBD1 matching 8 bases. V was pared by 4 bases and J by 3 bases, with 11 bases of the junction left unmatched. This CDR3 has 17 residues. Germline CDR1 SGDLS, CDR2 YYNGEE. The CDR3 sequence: CASSPDRGLMDTGELFF. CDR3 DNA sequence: TGTGCCAGCAGCCCCGACAGGGGTTTAATGGACACCGGGGAGCTGTTTTTT.

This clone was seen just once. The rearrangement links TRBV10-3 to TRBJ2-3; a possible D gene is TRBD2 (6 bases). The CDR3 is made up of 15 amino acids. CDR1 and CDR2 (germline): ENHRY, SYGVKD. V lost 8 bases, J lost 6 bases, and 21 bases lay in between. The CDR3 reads CAIAPGTSDPDTQYF. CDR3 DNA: TGTGCCATCGCCCCCGGGACTTCGGATCCGGATACGCAGTATTTT.

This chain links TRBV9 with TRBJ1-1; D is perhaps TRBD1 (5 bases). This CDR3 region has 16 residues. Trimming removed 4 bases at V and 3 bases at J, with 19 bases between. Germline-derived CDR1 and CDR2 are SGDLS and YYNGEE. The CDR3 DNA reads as TGTGCCAGCAGCCCGCGACAGCAGGCGGGACACACTGAAGCTTTCTTT. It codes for CASSPRQQAGHTEAFF.

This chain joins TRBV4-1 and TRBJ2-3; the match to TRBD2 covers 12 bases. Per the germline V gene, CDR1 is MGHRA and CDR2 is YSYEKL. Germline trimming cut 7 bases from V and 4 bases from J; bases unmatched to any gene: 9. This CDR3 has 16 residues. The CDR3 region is CASTPGLAGGADTQYF. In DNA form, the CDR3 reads TGCGCCAGCACCCCGGGACTAGCGGGCGGGGCAGATACGCAGTATTTT.

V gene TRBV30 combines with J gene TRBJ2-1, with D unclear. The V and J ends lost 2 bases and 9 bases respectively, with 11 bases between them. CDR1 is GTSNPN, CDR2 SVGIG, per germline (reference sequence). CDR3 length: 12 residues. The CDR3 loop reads CAWSTPAGEQFF. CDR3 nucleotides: TGTGCCTGGAGTACCCCCGCCGGTGAGCAGTTCTTC.

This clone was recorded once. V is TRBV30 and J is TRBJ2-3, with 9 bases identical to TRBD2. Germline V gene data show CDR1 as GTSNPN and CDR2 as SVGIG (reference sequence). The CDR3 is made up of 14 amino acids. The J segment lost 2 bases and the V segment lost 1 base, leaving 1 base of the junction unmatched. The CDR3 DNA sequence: TGTGCCTGGAGTGGCGGGAGGGCCACAGATACGCAGTATTTT. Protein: CAWSGGRATDTQYF.

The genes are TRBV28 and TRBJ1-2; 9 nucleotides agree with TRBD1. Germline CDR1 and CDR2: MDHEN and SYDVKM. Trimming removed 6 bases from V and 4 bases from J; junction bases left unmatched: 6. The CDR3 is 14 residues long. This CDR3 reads CASRVTGGLYGYTF. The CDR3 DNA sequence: TGTGCCAGCAGGGTAACAGGGGGCCTCTATGGCTACACCTTC.

The DNA of the CDR3 is TGTGCCAGCTCGTCGACGGGATATTCGTTCTACGAGCAGTACTTC. It yields the protein CASSSTGYSFYEQYF. This sequence joins TRBV18 and TRBJ2-7, with a tentative D call TRBD2 (5 bases). V lost 6 bases and J lost 3, with 18 bases in between. The length of the CDR3 is 15 residues. Germline CDR1 KGHSH, CDR2 LQKENI.

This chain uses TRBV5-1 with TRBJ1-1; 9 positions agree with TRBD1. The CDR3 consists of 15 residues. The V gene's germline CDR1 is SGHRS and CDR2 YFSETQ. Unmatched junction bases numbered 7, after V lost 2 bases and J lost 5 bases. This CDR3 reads CASSLTGQGRTEAFF. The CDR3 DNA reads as TGCGCCAGCAGCTTAACGGGACAGGGTAGAACTGAAGCTTTCTTT.

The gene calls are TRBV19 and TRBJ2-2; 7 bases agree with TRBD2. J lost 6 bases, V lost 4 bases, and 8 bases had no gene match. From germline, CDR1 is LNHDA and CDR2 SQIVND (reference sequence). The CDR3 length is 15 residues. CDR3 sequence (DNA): TGTGCCAGTAGTAGAGAGACTAGCCGGGCCGGGGAGCTGTTTTTT. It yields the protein CASSRETSRAGELFF.

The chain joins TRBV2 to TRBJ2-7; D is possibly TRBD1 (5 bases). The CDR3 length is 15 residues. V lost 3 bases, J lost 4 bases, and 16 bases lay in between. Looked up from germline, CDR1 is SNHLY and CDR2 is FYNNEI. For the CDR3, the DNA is TGTGCCAGCAGTGACTATCAGGGTGGCCCGTACGAGCAGTACTTC. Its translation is CASSDYQGGPYEQYF.

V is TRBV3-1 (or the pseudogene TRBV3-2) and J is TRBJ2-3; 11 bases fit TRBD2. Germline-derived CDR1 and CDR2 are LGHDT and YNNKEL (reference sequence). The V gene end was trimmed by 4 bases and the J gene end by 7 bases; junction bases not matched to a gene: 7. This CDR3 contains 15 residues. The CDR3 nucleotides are TGTGCCAGCAGCCCATTACTAGCGGGAGCCCATACGCAGTATTTT. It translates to CASSPLLAGAHTQYF.

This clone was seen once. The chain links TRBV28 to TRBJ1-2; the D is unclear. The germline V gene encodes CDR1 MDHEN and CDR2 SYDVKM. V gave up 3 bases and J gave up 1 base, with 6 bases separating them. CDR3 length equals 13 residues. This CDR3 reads CASSFQVNYGYTF. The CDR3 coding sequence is TGTGCCAGCAGTTTCCAGGTTAACTATGGCTACACCTTC.

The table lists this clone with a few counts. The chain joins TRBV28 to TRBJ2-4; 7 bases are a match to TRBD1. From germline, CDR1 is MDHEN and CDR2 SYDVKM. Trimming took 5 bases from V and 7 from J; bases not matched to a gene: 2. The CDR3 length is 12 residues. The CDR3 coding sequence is TGTGCCAGCAGTCCGACAGGGAACATTCAGTACTTC. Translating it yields CASSPTGNIQYF.

The CDR3 protein is CASRSSPGTVYGYTF. The CDR3 nucleotides read TGTGCCAGCAGGTCGAGCCCCGGGACAGTCTATGGCTACACCTTC. The chain employs TRBV28 and TRBJ1-2, with 7 bases aligning to TRBD1. The CDR3 loop spans 15 amino acids. Germline CDR1 is MDHEN and CDR2 is SYDVKM. After removal of 6 bases from V and 4 bases from J, the junction contained 11 bases not matched to a gene.

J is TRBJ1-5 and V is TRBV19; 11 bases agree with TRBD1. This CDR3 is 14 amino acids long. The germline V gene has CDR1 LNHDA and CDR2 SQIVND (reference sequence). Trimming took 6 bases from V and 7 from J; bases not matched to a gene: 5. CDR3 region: CASRGQGAGQPQHF. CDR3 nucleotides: TGTGCCAGTAGAGGACAGGGGGCAGGGCAGCCCCAGCATTTT.

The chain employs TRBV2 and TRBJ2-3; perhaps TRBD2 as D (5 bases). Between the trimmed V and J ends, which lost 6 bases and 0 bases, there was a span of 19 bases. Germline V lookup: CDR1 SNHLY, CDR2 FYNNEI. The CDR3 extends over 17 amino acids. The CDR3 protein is CASRTRGRASSTDTQYF. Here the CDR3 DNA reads TGTGCCAGCAGAACCCGGGGTAGGGCATCTAGCACAGATACGCAGTATTTT.

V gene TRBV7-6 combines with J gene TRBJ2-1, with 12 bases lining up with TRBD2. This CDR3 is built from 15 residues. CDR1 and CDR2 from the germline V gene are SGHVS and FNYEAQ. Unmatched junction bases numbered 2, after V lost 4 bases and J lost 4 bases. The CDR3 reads CASSWTSGEYNEQFF. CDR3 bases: TGTGCCAGCAGCTGGACTAGCGGGGAGTACAATGAGCAGTTCTTC.